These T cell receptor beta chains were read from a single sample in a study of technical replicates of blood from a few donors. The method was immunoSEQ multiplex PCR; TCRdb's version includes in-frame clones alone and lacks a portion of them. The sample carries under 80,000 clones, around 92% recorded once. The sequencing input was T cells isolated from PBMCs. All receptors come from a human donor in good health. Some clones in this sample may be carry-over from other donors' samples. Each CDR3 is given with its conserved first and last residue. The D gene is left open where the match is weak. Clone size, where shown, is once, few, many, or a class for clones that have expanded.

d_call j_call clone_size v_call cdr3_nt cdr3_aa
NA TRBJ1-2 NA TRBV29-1 TGCAGCGTGGAACAGACATACTATGGCTACACCTTC CSVEQTYYGYTF
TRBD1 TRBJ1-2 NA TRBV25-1 TGTGCCAGCAGTGATCCGGGACAGGGAGACTATGGCTACACCTTC CASSDPGQGDYGYTF
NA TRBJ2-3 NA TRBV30 TGTGCCCGCCACGGCACAGGGTCGGGCTTAGACACGCAGTATTTT CARHGTGSGLDTQYF
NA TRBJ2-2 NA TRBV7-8 TGTGCCAGCAGCTTAATTAGCGCGAACACCGGGGAGCTGTTTTTT CASSLISANTGELFF
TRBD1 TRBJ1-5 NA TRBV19 TGTGCCAGTAGTATCGGAGGACAGGGCAATCAGCCCCAGCATTTT CASSIGGQGNQPQHF
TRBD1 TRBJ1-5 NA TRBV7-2 TGTGCCAGCAGCCGAGGGACAGGTAATCAGCCCCAGCATTTT CASSRGTGNQPQHF
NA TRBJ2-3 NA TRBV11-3 TGTGCCAGCAGCTTAGACTCGTCTAGCACAGATACGCAGTATTTT CASSLDSSSTDTQYF
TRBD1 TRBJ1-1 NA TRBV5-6 TGTGCCAGCAGCGCGGGACAGCTGAACACTGAAGCTTTCTTT CASSAGQLNTEAFF
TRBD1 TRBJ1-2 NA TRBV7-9 TGTGCCAGCAGCTATCAACAGGGGGCTGGTGGCTACACCTTC CASSYQQGAGGYTF
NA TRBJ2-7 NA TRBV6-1 TGTGCCAGCAGTGAAACAGGGTTCGAGCAGTACTTC CASSETGFEQYF
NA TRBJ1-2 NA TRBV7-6 TGTGCCAGCAGCTTTATAAACTATGGCTACACCTTC CASSFINYGYTF
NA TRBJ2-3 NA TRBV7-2 TGTGCCAGCAGCTTGTCAGAGAGGGCAGATACTAGCACAGATACGCAGTATTTT CASSLSERADTSTDTQYF
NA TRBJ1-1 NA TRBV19 TGTGCCAGTAATAACGGTCCGGGGATCGGGAACACTGAAGCTTTCTTT CASNNGPGIGNTEAFF
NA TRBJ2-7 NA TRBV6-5 TGTGCCAGCAGTGCGCGTTCGTTGTACGAGCAGTACTTC CASSARSLYEQYF
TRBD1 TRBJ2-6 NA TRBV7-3 TGTGCCAGCAGCTCGGACAGGTCCACCTCTGGGGCCAACGTCCTGACTTTC CASSSDRSTSGANVLTF
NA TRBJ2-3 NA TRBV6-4 TGTGCCAGCAGTGACTCTGGTGGCCCTTCGGATACGCAGTATTTT CASSDSGGPSDTQYF
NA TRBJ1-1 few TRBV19 TGTGCCAGTAGTATAGATCTGGACAGCGGTGGGACTTTCTTT CASSIDLDSGGTFF
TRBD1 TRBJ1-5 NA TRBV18 TGTGCCAGCTCACCAGAGACAGGGGCAGGGCAGCCCCAGCATTTT CASSPETGAGQPQHF
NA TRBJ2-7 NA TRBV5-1 TGCGCCAGCAGCTTGAGCCAGGGTTACTACGAGCAGTACTTC CASSLSQGYYEQYF
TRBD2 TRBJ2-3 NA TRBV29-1 TGCAGCGTTTCAAGCGGGGGAACAGATACGCAGTATTTT CSVSSGGTDTQYF
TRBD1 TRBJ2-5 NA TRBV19 TGTGCCAGTAGTATTGGACAGGGTACCCAAGAGACCCAGTACTTC CASSIGQGTQETQYF
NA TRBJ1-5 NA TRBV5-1 TGCGCCAGCAGCTTGGCAGGGAGCAATCAGCCCCAGCATTTT CASSLAGSNQPQHF
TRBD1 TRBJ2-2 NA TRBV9 TGTGCCAGCAGCGCAGTCGGACAGGGAAGGGGCGGGGAGCTGTTTTTT CASSAVGQGRGGELFF
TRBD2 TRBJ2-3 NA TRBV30 TGTGCCGCCGGGACTAGGACAGATACGCAGTATTTT CAAGTRTDTQYF
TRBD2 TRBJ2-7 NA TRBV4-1 TGCGCCAGCAGCCAAGAGGCGATAGGGCTAGCGGTTTCCTACGAGCAGTACTTC CASSQEAIGLAVSYEQYF
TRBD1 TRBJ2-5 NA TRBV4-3 TGCGCCAGCAGCCTAGGGGGCTTAGAGACCCAGTACTTC CASSLGGLETQYF
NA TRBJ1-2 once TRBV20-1 TGCAGTGCTAGGGCGGGGAACGGCTACACCTTC CSARAGNGYTF
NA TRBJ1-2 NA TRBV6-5 TGTGCCAGCCGCCCGGGGACTAAGTATGGCTACACCTTC CASRPGTKYGYTF
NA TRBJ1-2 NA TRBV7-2 TGTGCCAGCAGCTTCGCGGGGGGAACCTATGGCTACACCTTC CASSFAGGTYGYTF